This T cell receptor beta chain was observed in a study of identical twins. Study conclusions and caveats: Because invariant MAIT and iNKT cells could be present, zero-insertion analyses could be partly confounded. Twin-shared out-of-frame alpha sequences were enriched for low generation probability. Abundant beta clonotypes from cord blood had fewer insertions, unlike memory repertoires, which showed none.

Trimming removed 6 bases at V and 2 bases at J, with 19 bases between. CDR3 size: 16 residues. This clonotype was detected many times. Its antigen is currently unknown. TCRdb redid the calling of the 5' RACE reads with MiXCR, one entry per CDR3 protein. Altogether roughly 220,000 distinct CDR3 sequences are present, around 6.5% being singletons, with the ten largest covering more than 12%. The data were also submitted as part of a second study, on T cells expressing NK-cell markers. From that report: The TCR beta repertoires originated in sorted CD3+CD56+NKG2C+, CD3+CD56+NKG2C- and CD3+CD56-NKG2C+ T cells.

The TCR was taken from a woman aged 18 to 35 in good health. Sequenced sample: CD8+ T cells sorted from blood. The chain is built from TRBV12-3 or TRBV12-4 and TRBJ2-5; possible D gene TRBD2, 6 bases. DNA for the CDR3: TGTGCCAGCAGAAAACTAGCACGAGACCCTCAAGAGACCCAGTACTTC. Translating gives CASRKLARDPQETQYF.